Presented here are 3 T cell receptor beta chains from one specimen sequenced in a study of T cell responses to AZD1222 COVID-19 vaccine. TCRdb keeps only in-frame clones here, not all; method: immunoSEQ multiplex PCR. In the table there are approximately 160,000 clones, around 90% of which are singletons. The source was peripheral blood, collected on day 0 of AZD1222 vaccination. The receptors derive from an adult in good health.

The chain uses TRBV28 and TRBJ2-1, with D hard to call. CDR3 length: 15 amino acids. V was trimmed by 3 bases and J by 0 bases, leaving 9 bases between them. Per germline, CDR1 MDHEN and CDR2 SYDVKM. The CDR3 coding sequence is TGTGCCAGCAGTTTCCTACTGAGCTCCTACAATGAGCAGTTCTTC. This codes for CASSFLLSSYNEQFF.

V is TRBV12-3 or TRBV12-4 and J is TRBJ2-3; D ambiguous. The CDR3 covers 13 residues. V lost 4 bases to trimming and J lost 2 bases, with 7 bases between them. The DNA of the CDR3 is TGTGCCAGCAGTTCTCAAACCACAGATACGCAGTATTTT. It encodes CASSSQTTDTQYF.

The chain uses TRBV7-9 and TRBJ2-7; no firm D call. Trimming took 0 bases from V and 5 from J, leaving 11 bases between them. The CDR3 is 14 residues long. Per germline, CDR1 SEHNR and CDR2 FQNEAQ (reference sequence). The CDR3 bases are TGTGCCAGCAGCTTAGCGGTAACCCCGGACGAGCAGTACTTC. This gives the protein CASSLAVTPDEQYF.